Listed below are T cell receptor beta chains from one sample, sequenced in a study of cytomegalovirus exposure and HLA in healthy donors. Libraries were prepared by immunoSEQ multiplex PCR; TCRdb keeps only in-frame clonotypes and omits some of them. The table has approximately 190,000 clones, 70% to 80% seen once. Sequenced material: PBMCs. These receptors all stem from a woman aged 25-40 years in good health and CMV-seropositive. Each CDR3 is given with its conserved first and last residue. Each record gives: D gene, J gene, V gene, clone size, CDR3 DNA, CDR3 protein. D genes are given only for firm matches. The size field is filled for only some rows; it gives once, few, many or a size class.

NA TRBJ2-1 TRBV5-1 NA TGCGCCAGCAGCTTGGTTTCCAGCTCCTACAATGAGCAGTTCTTC CASSLVSSSYNEQFF
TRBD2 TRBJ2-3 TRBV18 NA TGTGCCAGCTCACCAATAATTGGAGCGGGGGCTAGCACAGATACGCAGTATTTT CASSPIIGAGASTDTQYF
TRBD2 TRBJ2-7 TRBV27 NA TGTGCCAGCAGACGGACTAGCGGGGTTGGCTACGAGCAGTACTTC CASRRTSGVGYEQYF
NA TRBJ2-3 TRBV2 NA TGTGCCAGCAGTGAGAGGGATTATACGCAGTATTTT CASSERDYTQYF
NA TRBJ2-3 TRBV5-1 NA TGCGCCAGCAGCTTTACAGCAGATACGCAGTATTTT CASSFTADTQYF
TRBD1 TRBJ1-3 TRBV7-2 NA TGTGCCAGCAGCCCCCAAGGGGACAGGCCGTTACACACCATATATTTT CASSPQGDRPLHTIYF
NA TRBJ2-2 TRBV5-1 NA TGCGCCAGCAGCTACGGGACAAGGAACACCGGGGAGCTGTTTTTT CASSYGTRNTGELFF
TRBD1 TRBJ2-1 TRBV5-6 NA TGTGCCAGCAGCTTTTTGGGACAGGGGTACAATGAGCAGTTCTTC CASSFLGQGYNEQFF
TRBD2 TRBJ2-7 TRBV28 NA TGTGCCAGCAGAACCAGCGGGGTCTCCTACGAGCAGTACTTC CASRTSGVSYEQYF
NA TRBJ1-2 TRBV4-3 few TGCGCCAGCAGCCAAGATCGGGGAATTGGCTACACCTTC CASSQDRGIGYTF
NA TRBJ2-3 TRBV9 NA TGTGCCAGCAGCCCCCGGGGTGTCGGAGGCGGTACTGATACGCAGTATTTT CASSPRGVGGGTDTQYF
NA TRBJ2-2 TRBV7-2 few TGTGCCAGCAGGTACCAGGGGAACACCGGGGAGCTGTTTTTT CASRYQGNTGELFF
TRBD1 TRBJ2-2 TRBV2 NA TGTGCCGGAAGCGCAGATCCCGGGACAGGGTCCGGGGAGCTGTTTTTT CAGSADPGTGSGELFF
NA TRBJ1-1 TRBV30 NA TGTGCCTGGAGTGTAGTTTGGAGAGGGGAAGCTTTCTTT CAWSVVWRGEAFF
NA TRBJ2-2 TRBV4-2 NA TGTGCCAGCAGCCGGGGGGACCCCAACACCGGGGAGCTGTTTTTT CASSRGDPNTGELFF
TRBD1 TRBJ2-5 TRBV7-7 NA TGTGCCAGCAGCCCTGGGACAGGGGCATACCAAGAGACCCAGTACTTC CASSPGTGAYQETQYF
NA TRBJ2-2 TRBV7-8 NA TGTGCCAGCAGGCCCCGGGACGGGGAGCTGTTTTTT CASRPRDGELFF
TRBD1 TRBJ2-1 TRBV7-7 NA TGTGCCAGCAGGAGGACAGGGGGTATCAATGAGCAGTTCTTC CASRRTGGINEQFF
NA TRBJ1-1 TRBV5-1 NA TGCGCCAGCAGCCCCCTCGGGGGGATGGCTTTCTTT CASSPLGGMAFF
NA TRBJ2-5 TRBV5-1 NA TGCGCCAGCAGCCTTCTGTTGTTCGGGGAGACCCAGTACTTC CASSLLLFGETQYF
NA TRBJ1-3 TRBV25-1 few TGTGCCAGCAGTGAGCAAATAGCCGGAAACACCATATATTTT CASSEQIAGNTIYF
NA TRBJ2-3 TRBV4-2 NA TGTGCCAGCAGCCAAGATCTGACAGATACGCAGTATTTT CASSQDLTDTQYF
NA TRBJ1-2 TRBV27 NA TGTGCCAGCAGTTTATACAGGGAAGGTACCTATGGCTACACCTTC CASSLYREGTYGYTF
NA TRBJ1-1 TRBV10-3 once TGTGCCATCGGGGGGGACGGAATGAACACTGAAGCTTTCTTT CAIGGDGMNTEAFF
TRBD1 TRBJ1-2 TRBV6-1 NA TGTGCCAGCAGTTCGCGGGACAGGGGTAACTATGGCTACACCTTC CASSSRDRGNYGYTF
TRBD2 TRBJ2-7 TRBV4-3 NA TGCGCCAGCAGCCAAGATCTCCCTAGCGGTTCCTACGAGCAGTACTTC CASSQDLPSGSYEQYF
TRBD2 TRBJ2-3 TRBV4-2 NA TGTGCCAGCAGCCAGGCCCTGGCTAGCGGGGGGAAAGATACGCAGTATTTT CASSQALASGGKDTQYF